This T cell receptor (beta chain) was retrieved from a study of T cells after somatic rescue of genetic block. Only in-frame clones appear in the TCRdb table, and some are missing; sequencing was by immunoSEQ multiplex PCR. The table includes about 15,000 clones, about 70% detected once. Trimming pared 3 bases from V and 4 bases from J, leaving 7 bases between. Germline CDR1 and CDR2: SNHLY and FYNNEI. The CDR3 contains 12 residues. The receptor's source is a boy younger than 18. Material: peripheral blood mononuclear cells (PBMCs). J is TRBJ2-7 and V is TRBV2; D gene uncertain. CDR3 sequence: CASSDSGYEQYF. The CDR3 DNA reads TGTGCCAGCAGTGACTCTGGTTACGAGCAGTACTTC.